The rows below give T cell receptor beta chains drawn from one sample of a study of radiotherapy plus CTLA-4 blockade in lung cancer. Here immunoSEQ multiplex PCR was the method, and the copy in TCRdb shows in-frame clones only, minus some. The sample contains around 71,000 clones, around 76% of which appear only once. The sample here was peripheral blood, taken from a patient treated with radiotherapy plus ipilimumab. The receptors derive from a human donor with non-small cell lung cancer whose response to radiotherapy plus ipilimumab could not be evaluated. Some clones in this sample may be carry-over from other donors' samples. Both conserved end residues are part of each CDR3. Fields, in order: V gene, CDR3 length, J gene, D gene, clone size, CDR3 DNA, CDR3 protein. A D gene is named only where the DNA matches it firmly. The size entry is marked missing in some rows and otherwise reads once, few, many or a size class.

TRBV5-5	16	TRBJ1-5	.	many	TGTGCCAGCAGCGTTGGGGGGAGGGGAAGCAATCAGCCCCAGCATTTT	CASSVGGRGSNQPQHF
TRBV5-1	14	TRBJ1-2	.	.	TGCGCCAGCAGCTTGGCTGGGGGCGACTATGGCTACACCTTC	CASSLAGGDYGYTF
TRBV19	14	TRBJ1-1	.	.	TGTGCCACCAAAGAGCGGGGACCGAACACTGAAGCTTTCTTT	CATKERGPNTEAFF
TRBV6-5	15	TRBJ1-5	.	few	TGTGCCAGCAGCCGGGTGGCGGATAGCAATCAGCCCCAGCATTTT	CASSRVADSNQPQHF
TRBV10-3	13	TRBJ1-1	.	few	TGTGCCATCAGTGGTCGTCTCAACACTGAAGCTTTCTTT	CAISGRLNTEAFF
TRBV2	13	TRBJ1-2	.	once	TGTGCCAGCAGTGAGTATACAGGCGATGGCTACACCTTC	CASSEYTGDGYTF
TRBV25-1	14	TRBJ1-2	.	.	TGTGCCAGCAGTGAATGGAGTGGGGGGTATGGCTACACCTTC	CASSEWSGGYGYTF
TRBV7-3	18	TRBJ2-2	.	.	TGTGCCAGCCGCTCCACCGCTGGGGGGATCGGGGGCACCGGGGAGCTGTTTTTT	CASRSTAGGIGGTGELFF
TRBV9	14	TRBJ2-7	.	.	TGTGCCAGCAGCCAAGACAGACGTCCCTACGAGCAGTACTTC	CASSQDRRPYEQYF
TRBV28	22	TRBJ2-5	.	few	TGTGCCAGCAGTTTCTCCACTCCTCTCCTCACATTTAGGGGCCTCGCCGAAGAGACCCAGTACTTC	CASSFSTPLLTFRGLAEETQYF
TRBV18	15	TRBJ1-3	TRBD1	.	TGTGCCAGCTCACCCCAGGGGGCTTCTGGAAACACCATATATTTT	CASSPQGASGNTIYF
TRBV14	13	TRBJ2-3	.	.	TGTGCCAGCAGCCCCAGCCGACACAATACGCAGTATTTT	CASSPSRHNTQYF
TRBV9	14	TRBJ2-5	.	.	TGTGCCAGCAGCGAAGAGGATCTGACAGAGACCCAGTACTTC	CASSEEDLTETQYF
TRBV18	16	TRBJ2-5	TRBD2	.	TGTGCCAGCTCACAGCTAGCGGGAGGGTACCAAGAGACCCAGTACTTC	CASSQLAGGYQETQYF
TRBV7-3	18	TRBJ2-6	TRBD1	.	TGTGCCAGCAGCTCCCCGAAAGGGACAGGGTCTGGGGCCAACGTCCTGACTTTC	CASSSPKGTGSGANVLTF
TRBV6-6	13	TRBJ1-6	.	.	TGTGCCAGCAGTTACTCCCGGAATTCACCCCTCCACTTT	CASSYSRNSPLHF
TRBV4-1	17	TRBJ1-1	.	few	TGCGCCAGCAGCCAAGGGGAGCTTGTGACAGGGAACACTGAAGCTTTCTTT	CASSQGELVTGNTEAFF